The next 20 T cell receptor beta chains were all read from a single sample in a study of blood T cell repertoires in COVID-19. Data came from immunoSEQ multiplex PCR; TCRdb stores just in-frame clones and leaves some out. The sample records about 250,000 clones, about 82% being singletons. Sequencing was carried out using PBMCs or T cells enriched from blood (not recorded which). The receptors were gathered from a woman in her forties or fifties with acute COVID-19.

The chain joins TRBV5-8 to TRBJ2-5, with 9 bases lining up with TRBD1. Germline CDR1 and CDR2: SGHTS and YDEGEE. This CDR3 has 14 amino acids. V lost 8 bases and J lost 5; bases outside the gene matches: 10. CDR3 loop: CASANTGGWETQYF. The CDR3 DNA reads as TGTGCCAGTGCTAACACAGGGGGCTGGGAGACCCAGTACTTC.

This clone was detected once. This rearrangement joins TRBV9 to TRBJ1-2, with unresolved D. CDR3 length equals 11 residues. V gave up 0 bases and J gave up 8 bases, with 5 bases separating them. The germline V gene has CDR1 SGDLS and CDR2 YYNGEE. The CDR3 protein is CASSVDGGYTF. DNA of the CDR3: TGTGCCAGCAGCGTAGACGGGGGCTACACCTTC.

The J gene is TRBJ1-5, the V gene TRBV7-9; 11 bases are shared with TRBD1. Germline trimming cut 3 bases from V and 5 bases from J; bases unmatched to any gene: 3. The length of the CDR3 is 15 residues. CDR1 is SEHNR and CDR2 is FQNEAQ in the germline V gene (reference sequence). For the CDR3, the DNA is TGTGCCAGCAGCTTGGGACAGGGGGGTTATCAGCCCCAGCATTTT. Its translation is CASSLGQGGYQPQHF.

The V and J genes are TRBV6-1 and TRBJ1-2; D remains unclear. Trimming removed 2 bases at V and 4 bases at J, with 11 bases between. Looked up from germline, CDR1 is MNHNS and CDR2 is SASEGT. The CDR3 is made up of 14 amino acids. The CDR3 loop reads CASSENRAIYGYTF. The CDR3 DNA sequence: TGTGCCAGCAGTGAAAACAGAGCAATCTATGGCTACACCTTC.

The chain couples TRBV6-6 to TRBJ1-2; 8 nucleotides align to TRBD1. J gave up 4 bases and V 5 bases, and 15 bases lay outside the gene matches. The CDR3 loop spans 17 amino acids. Germline CDR1 MNHNY, CDR2 SVGAGI (reference sequence). The DNA for the CDR3 is TGTGCCAGCAGTGGATCGTGGGACCAGGGGGCCGGCTATGGCTACACCTTC. Translated: CASSGSWDQGAGYGYTF.

The V and J genes are TRBV7-6 and TRBJ1-1, with D tentatively TRBD1 (5 bases). CDR1 is SGHVS and CDR2 is FNYEAQ in the germline V gene. This CDR3 has 13 amino acids. V lost 4 bases to trimming and J lost 3 bases, with 9 bases between them. The CDR3 here is CASSWGRDTEAFF. DNA of the CDR3: TGTGCCAGCAGCTGGGGCAGGGACACTGAAGCTTTCTTT. Full variable domain (remainder filled in from reference TRBV7-6 and TRBJ1-1): GAGVSQSPRYKVTKRGQDVALRCDPISGHVSLYWYRQALGQGPEFLTYFNYEAQQDKSGLPNDRFSAERPEGSISTLTIQRTEQRDSAMYRCASSWGRDTEAFFGQGTRLTVV.

CDR3 in DNA: TGTGCCAGCAGTTACTGGACTAGCGGGGATCAAGAGACCCAGTACTTC. It encodes CASSYWTSGDQETQYF. The J gene is TRBJ2-5, the V gene TRBV6-2 or TRBV6-3, with TRBD2 matching over 12 bases. The germline V gene has CDR1 MNHEY and CDR2 SVGEGT. The CDR3 runs to 16 residues. Germline trimming cut 1 base from V and 2 bases from J; bases unmatched to any gene: 2.

The V gene is TRBV5-5, the J gene TRBJ1-5, with D unresolved. CDR1 and CDR2 (germline): SGHKS, YYEKEE (reference sequence). There are 15 residues in the CDR3. V was shortened by 0 bases and J by 0 bases, with 7 bases between the two germline ends. The CDR3 DNA sequence: TGTGCCAGCAGCTTGGGCGACACTAGCAATCAGCCCCAGCATTTT. Its protein is CASSLGDTSNQPQHF.

The V call is TRBV20-1, the J call TRBJ2-7; 10 bases align to TRBD1. The CDR3 covers 14 residues. The trim removed 3 bases at V and 5 bases at J, leaving 7 bases unmatched. Germline loops: CDR1 DFQATT, CDR2 SNEGSKA (reference sequence). The DNA for the CDR3 is TGCAGTGCTAGTTCCGGGACAGGGGTAAACGAGCAGTACTTC. Its translation is CSASSGTGVNEQYF.

This clone was seen ten or more times. Other DNA sequences in the sample encode the same CDR3. The chain uses TRBV19 and TRBJ2-3; the D is unclear. Germline lookup yields CDR1 LNHDA and CDR2 SQIVND (reference sequence). This CDR3 is built from 13 residues. V dropped 4 bases and J dropped 1 base, with 6 bases sitting between them. DNA for the CDR3: TGTGCCAGTAGTAGCGGTGGCACAGATACGCAGTATTTT. It specifies CASSSGGTDTQYF.

This chain joins TRBV7-6 and TRBJ2-1; 9 positions match TRBD1. The CDR3 covers 16 residues. CDR1 is SGHVS, CDR2 FNYEAQ, per germline. Unmatched junction bases numbered 9, after V lost 5 bases and J lost 4 bases. CDR3 sequence: CASSQFGQGPYNEQFF. The CDR3, as DNA: TGTGCCAGCAGCCAATTCGGACAGGGGCCATACAATGAGCAGTTCTTC.

The V call is TRBV9, the J call TRBJ2-3, with D maybe TRBD2 (5 bases). CDR1 and CDR2 (germline): SGDLS, YYNGEE. Trimming took off 1 base at V and 1 base at J, with 10 bases between the two ends. There are 15 residues in the CDR3. The CDR3 here is CASSVMERRTDTQYF. Here the CDR3 DNA reads TGTGCCAGCAGCGTAATGGAGCGGCGCACAGATACGCAGTATTTT.

J is TRBJ1-4 and V is TRBV6-2 or TRBV6-3; D remains ambiguous. This CDR3 region has 14 residues. Germline V gives CDR1 MNHEY, CDR2 SVGEGT. Trimming stripped 2 bases from V and 3 bases from J, with 7 bases between. CDR3 in DNA: TGTGCCAGCAGTTACGAGTCATCTAATGAAAAACTGTTTTTT. It is translated as CASSYESSNEKLFF.

The rearrangement uses TRBV6-5 and TRBJ2-1; D might be TRBD2 (5 bases). Trimming removed 3 bases from V and 7 bases from J, with 16 bases in between. Per germline, CDR1 MNHEY and CDR2 SVGAGI. The CDR3 contains 15 residues. The CDR3 protein is CASSYNGVMMNEQFF. Here the CDR3 DNA reads TGTGCCAGCAGTTATAACGGGGTAATGATGAATGAGCAGTTCTTC.

V gene TRBV7-2 combines with J gene TRBJ1-3; D gene ambiguous. Between the trimmed V and J ends, which lost 2 bases and 6 bases, there was a span of 11 bases. The CDR3 is 14 amino acids. Germline loops: CDR1 SGHTA, CDR2 FQGNSA. The CDR3 is CASSLSRVTNTIYF. The CDR3, as DNA: TGTGCCAGCAGCTTATCGCGAGTTACAAACACCATATATTTT.

J is TRBJ1-3 and V is TRBV4-3, with TRBD1 as a possible D gene (5 bases). The CDR3 totals 15 residues. Germline loops: CDR1 LGHNA, CDR2 YSLEER. V was pared by 1 base and J by 7 bases, with 14 bases between. This chain's CDR3 is CASSQGQGPGNTIYF. CDR3 DNA sequence: TGCGCCAGCAGCCAAGGGCAGGGTCCAGGGAACACCATATATTTT.

J is TRBJ1-6 and V is TRBV5-4; 8 bases are a match to TRBD1. Looked up from germline, CDR1 is SGHNT and CDR2 is YYREEE (reference sequence). The CDR3 is made up of 16 amino acids. Germline trimming cut 4 bases from V and 3 bases from J; bases unmatched to any gene: 6. This CDR3 is CASSVTGGDYNSPLHF. CDR3 in DNA: TGTGCCAGCAGCGTCACAGGGGGGGACTATAATTCACCCCTCCACTTT. The full variable domain, rest sourced from reference TRBV5-4 and TRBJ1-6, is ETGVTQSPTHLIKTRGQQVTLRCSSQSGHNTVSWYQQALGQGPQFIFQYYREEENGRGNFPPRFSGLQFPNYSSELNVNALELDDSALYLCASSVTGGDYNSPLHFGNGTRLTVT.

This clone was counted a single time. Here the CDR3 reads CSVESWASGGYRYEQYF. CDR3 bases: TGCAGCGTTGAAAGTTGGGCTAGCGGGGGCTATAGGTACGAGCAGTACTTC. The gene calls are TRBV29-1 and TRBJ2-7; TRBD2 agrees at 10 bases. This CDR3 region has 17 residues. V was clipped by 2 bases and J by 4 bases; unmatched bases: 14. CDR1 SQVTM and CDR2 ANQGSEA come from the germline V gene.

The gene calls are TRBV4-3 and TRBJ2-1; TRBD1 agrees at 7 bases. The CDR3 length is 17 residues. Germline V CDR1 and CDR2: LGHNA, YSLEER. Trimming at V came to 0 bases and at J to 4 bases, leaving 9 bases not matched to a gene. CDR3 sequence reads: CASSQDYRGLGYNEQFF. The CDR3, as DNA: TGCGCCAGCAGCCAAGACTACAGGGGCTTGGGATACAATGAGCAGTTCTTC.

The rearrangement uses TRBV27 and TRBJ1-6, with TRBD1 matching over 7 bases. The trim removed 10 bases at V and 7 bases at J, leaving 4 bases unmatched. Germline CDR1 reads MNHEY; CDR2 reads SMNVEV (reference sequence). The CDR3 covers 12 residues. The CDR3: CATGGRNSPLHF. In DNA, the CDR3 is TGTGCCACAGGGGGACGAAATTCACCCCTCCACTTT.